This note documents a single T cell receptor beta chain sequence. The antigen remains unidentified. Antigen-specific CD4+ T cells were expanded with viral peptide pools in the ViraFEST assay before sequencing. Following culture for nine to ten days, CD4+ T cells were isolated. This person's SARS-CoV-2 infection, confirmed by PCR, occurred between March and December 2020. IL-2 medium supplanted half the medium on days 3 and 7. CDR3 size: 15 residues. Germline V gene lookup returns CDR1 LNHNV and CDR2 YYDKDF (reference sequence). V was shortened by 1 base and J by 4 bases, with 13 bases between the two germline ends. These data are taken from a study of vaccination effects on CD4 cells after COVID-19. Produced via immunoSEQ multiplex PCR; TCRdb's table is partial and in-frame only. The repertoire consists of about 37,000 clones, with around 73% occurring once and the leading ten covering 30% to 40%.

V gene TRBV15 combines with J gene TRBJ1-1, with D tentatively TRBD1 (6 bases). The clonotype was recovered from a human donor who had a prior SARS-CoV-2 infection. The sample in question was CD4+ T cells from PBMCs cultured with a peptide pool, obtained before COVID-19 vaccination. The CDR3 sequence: CATSRAAGVGTEAFF. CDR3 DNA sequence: TGTGCCACCAGCAGAGCTGCAGGGGTGGGCACTGAAGCTTTCTTT.